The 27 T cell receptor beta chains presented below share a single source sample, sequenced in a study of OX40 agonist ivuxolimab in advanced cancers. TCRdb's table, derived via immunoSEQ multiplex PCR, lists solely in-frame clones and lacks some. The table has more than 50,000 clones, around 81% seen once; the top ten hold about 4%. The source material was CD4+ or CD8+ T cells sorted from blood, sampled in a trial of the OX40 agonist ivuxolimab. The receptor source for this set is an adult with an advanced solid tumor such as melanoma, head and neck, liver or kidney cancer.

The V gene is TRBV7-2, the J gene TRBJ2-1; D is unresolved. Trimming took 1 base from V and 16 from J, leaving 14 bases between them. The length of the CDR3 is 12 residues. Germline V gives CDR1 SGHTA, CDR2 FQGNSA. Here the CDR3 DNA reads TGTGCCAGCAGCTTAGGTGCCTCGAACCCCTTCTTC. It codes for CASSLGASNPFF.

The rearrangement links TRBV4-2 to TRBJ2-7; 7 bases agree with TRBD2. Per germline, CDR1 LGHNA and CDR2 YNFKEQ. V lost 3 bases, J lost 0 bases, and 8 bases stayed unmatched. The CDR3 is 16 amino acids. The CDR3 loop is CASSQGDSGGSYEQYF. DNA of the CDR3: TGTGCCAGCAGCCAGGGGGACTCGGGGGGCTCCTACGAGCAGTACTTC.

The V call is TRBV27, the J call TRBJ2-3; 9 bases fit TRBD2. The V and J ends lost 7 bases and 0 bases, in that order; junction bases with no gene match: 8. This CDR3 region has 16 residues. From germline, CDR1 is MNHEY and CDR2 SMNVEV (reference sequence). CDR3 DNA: TGTGCCAGCACGGGACTAGCAGAACTTAGCACAGATACGCAGTATTTT. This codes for CASTGLAELSTDTQYF.

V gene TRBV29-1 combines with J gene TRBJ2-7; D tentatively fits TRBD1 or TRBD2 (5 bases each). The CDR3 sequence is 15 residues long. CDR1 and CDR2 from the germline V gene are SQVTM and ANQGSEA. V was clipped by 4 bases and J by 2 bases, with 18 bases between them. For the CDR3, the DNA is TGCAGCGTTGTGGGGGATGGGGAGTGGGCCTACGAGCAGTACTTC. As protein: CSVVGDGEWAYEQYF.

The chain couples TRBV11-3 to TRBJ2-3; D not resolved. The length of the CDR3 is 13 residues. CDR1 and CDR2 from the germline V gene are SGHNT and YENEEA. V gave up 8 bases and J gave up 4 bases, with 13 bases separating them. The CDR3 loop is CASALPGSDTQYF. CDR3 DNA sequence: TGTGCCAGCGCATTGCCGGGCTCAGATACGCAGTATTTT.

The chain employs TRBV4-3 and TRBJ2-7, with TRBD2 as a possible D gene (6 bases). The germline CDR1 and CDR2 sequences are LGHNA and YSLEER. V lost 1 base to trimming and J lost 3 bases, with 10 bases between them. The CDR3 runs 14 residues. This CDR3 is CASSQGGSGYEQYF. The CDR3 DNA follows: TGCGCCAGCAGCCAAGGGGGTAGCGGCTACGAGCAGTACTTC.

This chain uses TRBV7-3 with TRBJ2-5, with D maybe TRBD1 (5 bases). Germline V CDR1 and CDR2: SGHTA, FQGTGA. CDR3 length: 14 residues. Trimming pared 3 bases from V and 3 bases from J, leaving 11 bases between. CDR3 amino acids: CASSFTGGEETQYF. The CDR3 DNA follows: TGTGCCAGCAGCTTCACAGGCGGTGAAGAGACCCAGTACTTC. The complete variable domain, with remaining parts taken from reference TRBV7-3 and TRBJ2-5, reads GAGVSQTPSNKVTEKGKYVELRCDPISGHTALYWYRQSLGQGPEFLIYFQGTGAADDSGLPNDRFFAVRPEGSVSTLKIQRTERGDSAVYLCASSFTGGEETQYFGPGTRLLVL.

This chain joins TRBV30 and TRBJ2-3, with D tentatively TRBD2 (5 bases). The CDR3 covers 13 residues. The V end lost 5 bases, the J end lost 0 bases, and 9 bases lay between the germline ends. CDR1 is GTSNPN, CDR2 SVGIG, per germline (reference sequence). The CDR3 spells CAWCPGSTDTQYF. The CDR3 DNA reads TGTGCCTGGTGCCCGGGGAGCACAGATACGCAGTATTTT.

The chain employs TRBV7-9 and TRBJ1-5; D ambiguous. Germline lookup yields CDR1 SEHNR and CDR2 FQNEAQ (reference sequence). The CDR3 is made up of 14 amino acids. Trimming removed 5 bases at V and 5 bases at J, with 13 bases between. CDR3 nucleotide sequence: TGTGCCAGCAGCAGTTTTAGTTCGCATCAGCCCCAGCATTTT. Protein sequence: CASSSFSSHQPQHF.

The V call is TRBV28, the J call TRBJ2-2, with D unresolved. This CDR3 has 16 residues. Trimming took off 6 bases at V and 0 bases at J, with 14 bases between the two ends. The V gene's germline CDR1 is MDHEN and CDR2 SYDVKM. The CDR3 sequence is CASRPPEGSNTGELFF. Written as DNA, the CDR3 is TGTGCCAGCAGGCCCCCGGAAGGGTCGAACACCGGGGAGCTGTTTTTT.

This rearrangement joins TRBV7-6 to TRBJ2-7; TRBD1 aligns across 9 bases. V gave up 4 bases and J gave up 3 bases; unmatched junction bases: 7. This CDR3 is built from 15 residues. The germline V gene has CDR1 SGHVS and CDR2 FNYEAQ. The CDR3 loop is CASSSTGTGYYEQYF. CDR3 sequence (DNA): TGTGCCAGCAGCTCGACCGGGACAGGGTACTACGAGCAGTACTTC.

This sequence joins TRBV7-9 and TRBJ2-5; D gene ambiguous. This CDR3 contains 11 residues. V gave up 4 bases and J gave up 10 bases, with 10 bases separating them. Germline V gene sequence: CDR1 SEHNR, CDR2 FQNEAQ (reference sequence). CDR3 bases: TGTGCCAGCAGCTCGAGAGGAGACCAGTACTTC. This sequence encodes CASSSRGDQYF.

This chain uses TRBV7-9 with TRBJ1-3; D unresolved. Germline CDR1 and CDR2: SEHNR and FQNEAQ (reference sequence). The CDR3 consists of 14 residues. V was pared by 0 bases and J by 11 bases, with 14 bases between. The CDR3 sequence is CASSLAGGRGSIYF. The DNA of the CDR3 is TGTGCCAGCAGCTTAGCGGGCGGCAGAGGGTCCATATATTTT.

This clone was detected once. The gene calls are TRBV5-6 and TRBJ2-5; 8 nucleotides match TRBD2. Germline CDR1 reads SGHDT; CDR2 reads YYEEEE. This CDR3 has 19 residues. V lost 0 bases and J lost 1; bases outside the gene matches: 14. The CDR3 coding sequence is TGTGCCAGCAGCTTGGAGATCTTTGGGGGTAGCGGGATCCAAGAGACCCAGTACTTC. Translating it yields CASSLEIFGGSGIQETQYF.

The CDR3 is CASTQGGAGANVLTF. CDR3 sequence (DNA): TGTGCCAGCACCCAAGGGGGCGCTGGGGCCAACGTCCTGACTTTC. This sequence joins TRBV7-9 and TRBJ2-6; 7 bases line up with TRBD1. The trim removed 7 bases at V and 2 bases at J, leaving 5 bases unmatched. CDR1 is SEHNR and CDR2 is FQNEAQ in the germline V gene (reference sequence). The CDR3 is 15 residues long.

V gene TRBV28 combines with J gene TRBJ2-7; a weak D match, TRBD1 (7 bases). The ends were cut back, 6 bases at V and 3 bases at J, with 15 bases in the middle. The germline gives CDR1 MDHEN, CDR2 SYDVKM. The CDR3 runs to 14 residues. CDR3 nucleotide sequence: TGTGCCAGCAGAGGAACAGGGGAGGTCTACGAGCAGTACTTC. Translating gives CASRGTGEVYEQYF.

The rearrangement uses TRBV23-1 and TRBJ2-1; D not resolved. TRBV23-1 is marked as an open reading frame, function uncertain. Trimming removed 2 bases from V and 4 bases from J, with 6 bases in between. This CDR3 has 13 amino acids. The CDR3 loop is CASSQQTYNEQFF. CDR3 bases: TGCGCCAGCAGTCAACAGACTTACAATGAGCAGTTCTTC.

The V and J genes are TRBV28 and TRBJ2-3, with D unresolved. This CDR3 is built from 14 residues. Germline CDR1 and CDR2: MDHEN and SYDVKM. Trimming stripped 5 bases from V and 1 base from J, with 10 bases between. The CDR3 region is CASSLAGGTDTQYF. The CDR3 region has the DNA TGTGCCAGCAGTCTTGCTGGAGGCACAGATACGCAGTATTTT. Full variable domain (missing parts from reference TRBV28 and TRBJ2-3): DVKVTQSSRYLVKRTGEKVFLECVQDMDHENMFWYRQDPGLGLRLIYFSYDVKMKEKGDIPEGYSVSREKKERFSLILESASTNQTSMYLCASSLAGGTDTQYFGPGTRLTVL.

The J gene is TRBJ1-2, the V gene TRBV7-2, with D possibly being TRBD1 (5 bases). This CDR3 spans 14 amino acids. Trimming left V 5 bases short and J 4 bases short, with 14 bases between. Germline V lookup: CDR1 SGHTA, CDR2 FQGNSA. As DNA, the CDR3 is TGTGCCAGCAGCGTAGAGGGGAGCCTCTATGGCTACACCTTC. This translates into CASSVEGSLYGYTF.

The CDR3 coding sequence is TGTGCCAGCTCACCGGGACATCCGGGAAACACCATATATTTT. Translated: CASSPGHPGNTIYF. The rearrangement links TRBV18 to TRBJ1-3; D is possibly TRBD1 (6 bases). The germline V gene encodes CDR1 KGHSH and CDR2 LQKENI. Trimming took off 3 bases at V and 4 bases at J, with 10 bases between the two ends. The CDR3 runs 14 residues.

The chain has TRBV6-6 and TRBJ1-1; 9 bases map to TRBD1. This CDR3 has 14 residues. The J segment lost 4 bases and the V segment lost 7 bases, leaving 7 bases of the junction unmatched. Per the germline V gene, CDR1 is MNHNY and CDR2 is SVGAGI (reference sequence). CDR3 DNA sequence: TGTGCCAGCACACAGGGGGCAAGGGGCACTGAAGCTTTCTTT. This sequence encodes CASTQGARGTEAFF.

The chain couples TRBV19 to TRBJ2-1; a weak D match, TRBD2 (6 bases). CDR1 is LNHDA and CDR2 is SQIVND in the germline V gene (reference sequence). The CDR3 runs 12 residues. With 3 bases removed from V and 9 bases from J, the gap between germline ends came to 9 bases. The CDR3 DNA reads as TGTGCCAGTAGTATTGGGGGAGGTGAGCAGTTCTTC. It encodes CASSIGGGEQFF.

CDR3 bases: TGTGCCAGCAGCCTGGTCGACTCTGGCGGGGAGCTGTTTTTT. Encoded protein: CASSLVDSGGELFF. The chain uses TRBV7-9 and TRBJ2-2; D gene ambiguous. Germline V gene sequence: CDR1 SEHNR, CDR2 FQNEAQ (reference sequence). The CDR3 totals 14 residues. V was trimmed by 5 bases and J by 7 bases, leaving 14 bases between them.

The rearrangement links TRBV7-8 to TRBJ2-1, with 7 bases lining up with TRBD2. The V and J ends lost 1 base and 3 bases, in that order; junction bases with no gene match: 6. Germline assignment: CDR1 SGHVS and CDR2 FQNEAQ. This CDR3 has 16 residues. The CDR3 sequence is CASSLDASGDYNEQFF. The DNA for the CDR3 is TGTGCCAGCAGCTTAGATGCTAGCGGCGACTACAATGAGCAGTTCTTC.

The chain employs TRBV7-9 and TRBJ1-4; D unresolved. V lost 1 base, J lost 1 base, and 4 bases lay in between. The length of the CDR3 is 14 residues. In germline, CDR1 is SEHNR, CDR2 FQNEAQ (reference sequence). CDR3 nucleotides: TGTGCCAGCAGCTTAGACAGAACTAATGAAAAACTGTTTTTT. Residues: CASSLDRTNEKLFF.

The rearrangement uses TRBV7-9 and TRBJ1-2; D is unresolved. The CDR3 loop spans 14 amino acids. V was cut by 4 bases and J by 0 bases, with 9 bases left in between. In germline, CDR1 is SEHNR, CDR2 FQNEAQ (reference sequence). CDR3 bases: TGTGCCAGCAGCTCGGACTTAACTAACTATGGCTACACCTTC. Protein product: CASSSDLTNYGYTF.

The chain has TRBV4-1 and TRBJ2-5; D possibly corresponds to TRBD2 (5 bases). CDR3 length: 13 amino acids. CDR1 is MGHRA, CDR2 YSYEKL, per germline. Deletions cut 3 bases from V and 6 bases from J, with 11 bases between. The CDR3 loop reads CASSQRVAKTQYF. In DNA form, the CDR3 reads TGCGCCAGCAGCCAGAGGGTTGCGAAGACCCAGTACTTC.